Below, 5 T cell receptor beta chains from the same sample are listed, as sequenced in a study of T cells in Graves' hyperthyroidism and ophthalmopathy. It was RNA transcripts that yielded the amplified TCR beta CDR3 regions. A first-round RT-PCR of the TCR CDR3 used the HTBI primer set. One entry per CDR3 protein results from TCRdb running MiXCR on the multiplex PCR reads. The table shows about 600,000 distinct CDR3 sequences, with about 14% occurring only once. Sequencing used blood. The receptors come from a woman in her 50s with Graves' ophthalmopathy.

This clonotype was recorded many times. The rearrangement links TRBV6-2 or TRBV6-3 to TRBJ1-2, with a weak D call TRBD1 (5 bases). This CDR3 is 14 amino acids long. V was shortened by 2 bases and J by 3 bases, with 10 bases between the two germline ends. CDR1 is MNHEY, CDR2 SVGEGT, per germline. The CDR3 sequence is CASSYDRTYYGYTF. The CDR3 bases are TGTGCCAGCAGTTACGACCGGACATACTATGGCTACACCTTC.

With regard to this clonotype: A read error may be the cause here, since a much bigger clone is one base away. CDR3 sequence: CASGLRAPRNTDTQYF. The CDR3 DNA is TGTGCCAGCGGTTTAAGGGCCCCCCGGAACACAGATACGCAGTATTTT. J is TRBJ2-3 and V is TRBV27, with D unclear. CDR1 is MNHEY, CDR2 SMNVEV, per germline (reference sequence). The CDR3 extends over 16 amino acids.

This chain joins TRBV7-9 and TRBJ1-1, with 7 bases identical to TRBD1. This CDR3 comprises 15 residues. Germline trimming cut 5 bases from V and 0 bases from J; bases unmatched to any gene: 6. Germline-derived CDR1 and CDR2 are SEHNR and FQNEAQ (reference sequence). This chain's CDR3 is CASSQGQIVNTEAFF. CDR3 DNA: TGTGCCAGCAGCCAGGGACAGATCGTGAACACTGAAGCTTTCTTT. The whole variable domain, remainder taken from reference TRBV7-9 and TRBJ1-1, is DTGVSQNPRHKITKRGQNVTFRCDPISEHNRLYWYRQTLGQGPEFLTYFQNEAQLEKSRLLSDRFSAERPKGSFSTLEIQRTEQGDSAMYLCASSQGQIVNTEAFFGQGTRLTVV.

The rearrangement links TRBV7-3 to TRBJ2-2; 8 nucleotides align to TRBD2. This CDR3 has 15 amino acids. V dropped 5 bases and J dropped 3; count of bases not matched to a gene: 5. Per the germline V gene, CDR1 is SGHTA and CDR2 is FQGTGA. The CDR3 loop reads CASSPSGSDTGELFF. CDR3 bases: TGTGCCAGCAGCCCGAGCGGGAGTGACACCGGGGAGCTGTTTTTT.

This clonotype was seen repeatedly, ten times or more. J is TRBJ2-1 and V is TRBV20-1; a weak D match, TRBD2 (7 bases). Germline V gene sequence: CDR1 DFQATT, CDR2 SNEGSKA (reference sequence). The CDR3 runs 14 residues. V lost 6 bases and J 6 bases, leaving 18 bases between the germline ends. The CDR3 DNA follows: TGCAGTGCAGGTGGGGGGGCACGTGGCAATGAGCAGTTCTTC. Translating gives CSAGGGARGNEQFF.